These T cell receptor beta chains were read from a single sample in a study of blood T cells in healthy people across ages. TCRdb called the 5' RACE reads again in MiXCR, with one record for every CDR3 protein. The sample holds fewer than 600,000 distinct CDR3 sequences, around a quarter seen once. The same sample was also used in a study of T cells of mothers and their children.

The specimen sequenced was blood. These receptor sequences come from a boy aged 2-15 years in good health. CDR3s include the opening cysteine and the closing phenylalanine or tryptophan. The D gene is left open where the match is weak. Clone size is stated in some rows and not others, as once, few, many or a class when expanded.

>TRBJ1-1|TRBD1|TRBV29-1|NA
TGCAGCGTCCCTGGGAGGGGGCTAACTTGGGGATGGAACACTGAAGCTTTCTTT
CSVPGRGLTWGWNTEAFF
>TRBJ1-1|TRBD1|TRBV19|many
TGTGCCAGTAGTCGACCGGGACAGGGGAACACTGAAGCTTTCTTT
CASSRPGQGNTEAFF
>TRBJ1-2|NA|TRBV7-9|NA
TGTGCCAGCAGCGAAATGGCAATCTATGGCTACACCTTC
CASSEMAIYGYTF
>TRBJ2-5|NA|TRBV5-1|many
TGCGCCAGCAGCTTACTAGGGTCGGAGACCCAGTACTTC
CASSLLGSETQYF
>TRBJ1-5|NA|TRBV7-2|NA
TGTGCCAGCAGCCCTACGGGCACAAACAATCAGCCCCAGCATTTT
CASSPTGTNNQPQHF
>TRBJ1-2|TRBD1|TRBV12-5|few
TGTGCTAGTGGGCTTATAAGGGGGCCTCGCTACACCTTC
CASGLIRGPRYTF
>TRBJ2-1|NA|TRBV20-1|NA
TGCAGTGCTAGAGTATCTGTGGGCGGGGGCTACAATGAGAAGTTCTTC
CSARVSVGGGYNEKFF
>TRBJ1-2|NA|TRBV5-1|NA
TGCGCCAGCAGCTTGACCCAGTATGGCTACACCTTC
CASSLTQYGYTF
>TRBJ2-7|NA|TRBV20-1|NA
TGCAGTGCTAGCGGGCCGACACTCTCCTACGAGCAGTACTTC
CSASGPTLSYEQYF
>TRBJ2-2|NA|TRBV7-9|NA
TGTGCCAGCAGCTTAAAGTACACCGGGGAGCTGTTTTTT
CASSLKYTGELFF
>TRBJ2-7|TRBD2|TRBV3-1|few
TGTGCCAGCAGCCAACTAGCGGGGGTCCTGTACGAGCAGTACTTC
CASSQLAGVLYEQYF
>TRBJ1-5|TRBD1|TRBV28|few
TGTGCCAGCAGCAGAATGCCGAGGACAGGGGCCATGGAGCCCCAGCATTTT
CASSRMPRTGAMEPQHF
>TRBJ2-5|TRBD1|TRBV6-6|NA
TGTGCCAGTTCGACAGGGCCCCACATGGCACAAGAGACCCAGTACTTC
CASSTGPHMAQETQYF
>TRBJ1-6|TRBD1|TRBV7-9|NA
TGTGCCAGCCAAGGACAGGGTGATTCACCCCTCCACTTT
CASQGQGDSPLHF
>TRBJ1-2|NA|TRBV3-1|few
TGTGCCAGCAGCCAAGCTCCAGCAGGGAAGGCTTCGGGGGGCTACACCTTC
CASSQAPAGKASGGYTF
>TRBJ2-7|NA|TRBV29-1|NA
TGCAGCGTCATGGGTAGCGCAGGAATGTACGAGCAGTACTTC
CSVMGSAGMYEQYF
>TRBJ1-2|NA|TRBV29-1|NA
TGCAGCGTTGTACGGGTTGGCAACTATGGCTACACCTTC
CSVVRVGNYGYTF
>TRBJ2-1|TRBD2|TRBV4-2|NA
TGTGCCAGCAGCCAAGGGAGCGGGACGCGTTCCTACAATGAGCAGTTCTTC
CASSQGSGTRSYNEQFF
>TRBJ2-7|NA|TRBV20-1|NA
TGCAGTGCTGATGAAGGCGGCTACGAGCAGTACTTC
CSADEGGYEQYF
>TRBJ2-2|NA|TRBV29-1|few
TGCAGCGTTGATCGGCAGAACACCGGGGAGCTGTTTTTT
CSVDRQNTGELFF
>TRBJ1-1|NA|TRBV20-1|few
TGCAGTGCTTACAGGGAAGGGGCTTTCTTT
CSAYREGAFF
>TRBJ1-1|NA|TRBV20-1|NA
TGCAGTGCTAGAGGACAGGCGAACACTGAAGCTTTCTTT
CSARGQANTEAFF
>TRBJ1-1|NA|TRBV7-9|NA
TGTGCCAGCATGGAGGGTCTGGAGAACACTGAAGCTTTCTTT
CASMEGLENTEAFF
>TRBJ2-2|TRBD2|TRBV20-1|NA
TGCAGTGCTAGGGATACCCTACTAGCGGGAGCCGGGGAGCTGTTTTTT
CSARDTLLAGAGELFF
>TRBJ1-4|NA|TRBV6-1|few
TGTGCCAGCAGTCCCGGCCTGTGGGGTGCCAATTCTAATGAAAAACTGTTTTTT
CASSPGLWGANSNEKLFF
>TRBJ2-1|NA|TRBV6-1|NA
TGTGCCAGCAGTGCCCAGGGACCACGGGGTGGGCAGTTCTTC
CASSAQGPRGGQFF
>TRBJ2-4|NA|TRBV20-1|NA
TGCAGTGCTAGAGAGGAAATCAAAAACATTCAGTACTTC
CSAREEIKNIQYF
>TRBJ2-5|NA|TRBV12-3/TRBV12-4|few
TGTGCCAGCAGTTTAATCCCGGGACTTTTTGGGACCCAGTACTTC
CASSLIPGLFGTQYF
>TRBJ2-5|TRBD2|TRBV3-1|NA
TGTGCCAGCAGCCAAGAGTTTGAAGCGGGGGCCGGGTACCAAGAGACCCAGTACTTC
CASSQEFEAGAGYQETQYF
>TRBJ1-1|NA|TRBV6-5|NA
TGTGCCAGCAGTGTCTTTGAGTACACTGAAGCTTTCTTT
CASSVFEYTEAFF
>TRBJ2-5|TRBD2|TRBV11-2|NA
TGTGCCAGCAGCTTAGGAACGGCTAGCGGGGTGATATGGGAGACCCAGTACTTC
CASSLGTASGVIWETQYF
>TRBJ1-1|TRBD1|TRBV6-1|NA
TGTGCCAGCACCAGAATACAGGGGACCATGAACACTGAAGCTTTCTTT
CASTRIQGTMNTEAFF
>TRBJ2-7|NA|TRBV20-1|few
TGCAGTGCTAGTGAAAGAGGGTTCGAGCAGTACTTC
CSASERGFEQYF
>TRBJ2-7|TRBD1|TRBV29-1|NA
TGCAGCGTGGGACAGAATTACGAGCAGTACTTC
CSVGQNYEQYF
>TRBJ2-5|TRBD1|TRBV13|few
TGTGCCAGCAGCTTAGGTGCGACAGGGGAGACCCAGTACTTC
CASSLGATGETQYF
>TRBJ1-1|TRBD1|TRBV20-1|NA
TGCAGTGCCACGACAGGGGGTGGGAACACTGAAGCTTTCTTT
CSATTGGGNTEAFF
>TRBJ2-7|NA|TRBV7-9|NA
TGTGCCAGCAGCTTATCGTGGGCGCAGTACTTC
CASSLSWAQYF
>TRBJ1-1|TRBD1|TRBV27|NA
TGTGCCAGCAGTTTATGGGCAGGGGGTGACACTGAAGCTTTCTTT
CASSLWAGGDTEAFF
>TRBJ2-5|TRBD2|TRBV7-7|NA
TGTGCTAGCAGCTTAACGGTAGCGGGGGAAGAGACCCAGTACTTC
CASSLTVAGEETQYF
>TRBJ2-7|NA|TRBV7-9|NA
TGTGCCAGCAGCTTCAGGGATATCCCCTACGAGCAGTACTTC
CASSFRDIPYEQYF
>TRBJ2-7|TRBD2|TRBV27|NA
TGTGCCAGCAGTCCTTTTCGGACTAGCGGATTATACGAGCAGTACTTC
CASSPFRTSGLYEQYF
>TRBJ2-2|TRBD1|TRBV12-3/TRBV12-4|NA
TGTGCCAGCAAACCATCCCCGACAGGGGAGGACACCGGGGAGCTGTTTTTT
CASKPSPTGEDTGELFF
>TRBJ2-3|NA|TRBV11-2|NA
TGTGCCAGCAGCTCCCCTTCCGGAGTGGGAGATACGCAGTATTTT
CASSSPSGVGDTQYF
>TRBJ1-1|NA|TRBV20-1|NA
TGCAGTGCTAGGCCCTGGGGGACCCCCAGGAACACTGAAGCTTTCTTT
CSARPWGTPRNTEAFF
>TRBJ1-3|NA|TRBV12-3/TRBV12-4|few
TGTGCCAGCAGTTTAGTCCAGGGAAGAGGAAACACCATATATTTT
CASSLVQGRGNTIYF
>TRBJ2-7|NA|TRBV10-2|few
TGCGCCAGCAGTGAGATAAAGTCATCGGGGGAGCAGTACTTC
CASSEIKSSGEQYF
>TRBJ2-5|TRBD2|TRBV27|few
TGTGCCAGCGGGAAGCGGGGGATCCTGGGGGAGACCCAGTACTTC
CASGKRGILGETQYF
>TRBJ2-2|NA|TRBV11-2|few
TGTGCCAGCAGTCACCCTGGAAGGGGAAACACCGGGGAGCTGTTTTTT
CASSHPGRGNTGELFF